This section outlines one T cell receptor (beta chain) sequence together with its context. Which antigen it targets is not known. No much larger clone is present one base from it, and per-base qualities are unavailable. The approximately 39 donors, aged roughly 6 to 100 years, were systemically healthy Caucasian individuals from Russia. Each donor gave 8.5 to 10 milliliters of peripheral blood, collected into EDTA-treated Vacutainer tubes. Ficoll-Paque density-gradient centrifugation was used to isolate PBMCs, with at least 6.5 million per sample. Total RNA, at least 5.5 micrograms per sample, was extracted from PBMCs with Trizol reagent. For every donor, an aliquot of PBMCs went through flow cytometry to measure the percentages of naive CD45RAhigh/CD27high T cells. This record belongs to a study of blood T cells in healthy people across ages (dated by TCRdb to the mid-2010s). In the study overall: In model experiments, roughly one uniquely barcoded TCR beta cDNA molecule per two T cells was captured by template switching. To track age-related changes in TCR beta repertoire diversity, the study relied on deep sequencing normalized with unique cDNA molecular identifiers. Four age groups were formed from the donors: young (average about 16 years), middle-aged (roughly 38), aged (about 68) and long-lived (roughly 81). To avoid experimental bias, donors of different ages were distributed randomly across sequencing lanes. For two donors (one aged 18 to 29 and one aged 80 or older), the study analyzed two additional independent replicas of 1 million unique cDNA reads from the same blood draw.

General conclusions and limits of the study: Total diversity estimates from one million sequenced T cells were considered lower bounds and underestimates. The CMV infection status of donors was not known, potentially confounding age-related changes in expanded clonotypes. Observed TCR beta diversity per million T cells fell roughly linearly with age, and a significant reduction was already apparent by age roughly 40. There was a strong correlation between observed TCR beta diversity and the percentage of naive T cells measured by flow cytometry. Bulk unsorted PBMC profiling prevented conclusive comparison of naive and antigen-experienced compartments. Compared with the aged group, more naive CD4+ T cells, fewer expanded clones and increased TCR diversity were shown by the long-lived group, suggesting age selection.

The library relied on 5' RACE. Sequencing instrument: Illumina HiSeq 2500. A second PCR of about 7 to 12 cycles was run with a J-beta primer mix and a sample-barcoded 5' primer. A unique molecular identifier was introduced onto each TCR beta cDNA molecule by a template-switch 5' adaptor carrying 12 random nucleotides. Each sample yielded at least 2.5 million CDR3-containing paired-end reads. First-strand cDNA was synthesized from all RNA with the Mint cDNA synthesis kit, primed by a TRBC-specific oligonucleotide. After uracil-DNA glycosylase treatment, a first 18-cycle PCR used universal primers M1SS and BC2_uni_R on all cDNA. Processing in the source paper ran as follows. Normalization of each sample was performed by random selection of 1 million high-quality reads, each carrying a distinct molecular identifier. Instead of being binned into consensus sequences, reads that shared molecular identifiers were thrown out. MiTCR, run with a Q25 quality threshold and the strictest error-elimination algorithm, handled CDR3 identification, clonotype clustering and error correction. A nonparametric unseen species model with Euler transformation was used to estimate a lower bound on total TCR beta diversity. The raw public reads went through TCRdb reprocessing: fastp at Q25, MiXCR clone calling, in-frame beta chains kept. Each record represents a unique CDR3 protein, reported with the most common genes and DNA among its rows. The V and J calls were determined by TCRdb, not by the authors. The sample records 1.5 million to 2 million distinct CDR3 sequences, 28% of which are singletons. The biggest ten clones account for 7.7% of the sample.

CDR1 SGHTA and CDR2 FQGNSA are derived from the germline V gene. V and J lose 0 bases and 0 bases, and a span of 9 bases separates them. The CDR3 holds 16 amino acids from the cysteine to the phenylalanine. This entry keeps only the CDR3 DNA: 48 bases, framed from base 1. The sequence was obtained from a woman aged 25 to 39 in good health. Sequencing was carried out using blood. The rearranged segments are TRBV7-2 and TRBJ2-1; the D gene identity is not certain. Here is the DNA: TGTGCCAGCAGCTTAGCGGCCAGCTTCTCCTACAATGAGCAGTTCTTC. Translated, it reads CASSLAASFSYNEQFF.